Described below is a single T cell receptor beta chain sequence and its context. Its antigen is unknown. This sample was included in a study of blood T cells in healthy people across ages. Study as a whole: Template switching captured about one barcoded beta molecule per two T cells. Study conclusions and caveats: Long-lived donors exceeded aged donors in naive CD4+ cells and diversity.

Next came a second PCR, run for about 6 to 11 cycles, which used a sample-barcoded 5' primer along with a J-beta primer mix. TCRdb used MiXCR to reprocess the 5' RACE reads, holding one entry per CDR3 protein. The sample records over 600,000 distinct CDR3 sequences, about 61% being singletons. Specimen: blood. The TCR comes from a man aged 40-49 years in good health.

The CDR3 sequence: CSARNPSGGAIADSNQPQHF. The CDR3 region has the DNA TGCAGTGCTAGAAACCCCAGCGGCGGGGCAATAGCGGATAGCAATCAGCCCCAGCATTTT. The chain joins TRBV20-1 to TRBJ1-5; tentative D call: TRBD1 (5 bases). Trimming took 2 bases from V and 0 from J, leaving 26 bases between them. Germline V gives CDR1 DFQATT, CDR2 SNEGSKA (reference sequence). The CDR3 has 20 residues.